Below are 23 T cell receptor beta chains sequenced from a single sample in a study of T cell responses to AZD1222 COVID-19 vaccine. Only in-frame clones appear in the TCRdb table, and some are missing; sequencing was by immunoSEQ multiplex PCR. In the table there are more than 80,000 clones, 80% to 95% of which are singletons. The material was peripheral blood, obtained 28 days after the second AZD1222 dose. The receptors shown here come from an adult who received the AZD1222 COVID-19 vaccine.

The chain combines TRBV5-1 with TRBJ2-1; D is uncertain. Germline V gene lookup returns CDR1 SGHRS and CDR2 YFSETQ. V was pared by 0 bases and J by 6 bases, with 10 bases between. The CDR3 extends over 14 amino acids. CDR3 amino acids: CASSLAQSPNEQFF. CDR3 coding DNA: TGCGCCAGCAGCTTGGCCCAGTCGCCCAATGAGCAGTTCTTC.

This rearrangement joins TRBV2 to TRBJ2-7; 9 nucleotides match TRBD2. Germline CDR1 reads SNHLY; CDR2 reads FYNNEI. V shed 7 bases, J shed 0 bases, and the junction held 10 bases outside the gene matches. The CDR3 has 16 amino acids. As DNA, the CDR3 is TGTGCCAGCAACCAAAGGGTTAGCGGGAGCTCCTACGAGCAGTACTTC. It codes for CASNQRVSGSSYEQYF. Variable domain in full (rest from reference TRBV2 and TRBJ2-7): EPEVTQTPSHQVTQMGQEVILRCVPISNHLYFYWYRQILGQKVEFLVSFYNNEISEKSEIFDDQFSVERPDGSNFTLKIRSTKLEDSAMYFCASNQRVSGSSYEQYFGPGTRLTVT.

The V gene is TRBV19, the J gene TRBJ1-4; 7 bases agree with TRBD1. Germline V gene lookup returns CDR1 LNHDA and CDR2 SQIVND (reference sequence). This CDR3 is built from 15 residues. V was pared by 3 bases and J by 10 bases, with 11 bases of the junction left unmatched. CDR3 sequence: CASSIIPGGNVKLFF. Here the CDR3 DNA reads TGTGCCAGTAGTATTATCCCAGGGGGGAACGTAAAACTGTTTTTT.

This chain connects TRBV18 to TRBJ2-3; TRBD2 matches 14 bases. V dropped 3 bases and J dropped 0; count of bases not matched to a gene: 8. This CDR3 comprises 19 residues. The germline V gene has CDR1 KGHSH and CDR2 LQKENI. The DNA for the CDR3 is TGTGCCAGCTCACCCGTTGGGACTAGCGGGAGTAGAAGCACAGATACGCAGTATTTT. The encoded protein is CASSPVGTSGSRSTDTQYF.

V gene TRBV28 combines with J gene TRBJ1-4; TRBD1 matches 8 bases. J gave up 0 bases and V 3 bases, and 12 bases lay outside the gene matches. Germline-derived CDR1 and CDR2 are MDHEN and SYDVKM. This CDR3 region has 19 residues. The CDR3 DNA is TGTGCCAGCAGTTTCCCGACCAGGGGGCCGAGGGCAACTAATGAAAAACTGTTTTTT. Residues: CASSFPTRGPRATNEKLFF.

The chain recombines TRBV10-1 with TRBJ2-7, with D possibly being TRBD2 (5 bases). Trimming removed 6 bases from V and 3 bases from J, with 6 bases in between. CDR1 WNHNN and CDR2 SYGVQD come from the germline V gene (reference sequence). The CDR3 consists of 11 residues. CDR3 sequence: CASSAGYEQYF. The CDR3, as DNA: TGCGCCAGCAGCGCGGGCTACGAGCAGTACTTC.

This chain's CDR3 is CASSFSHNSPLHF. As DNA, the CDR3 is TGTGCCAGCAGCTTTTCCCATAATTCACCCCTCCACTTT. This rearrangement joins TRBV7-3 to TRBJ1-6; D not certain. The CDR3 spans 13 residues. The germline V gene encodes CDR1 SGHTA and CDR2 FQGTGA. With 3 bases removed from V and 5 bases from J, the gap between germline ends came to 5 bases. Full variable domain (missing parts from reference TRBV7-3 and TRBJ1-6): GAGVSQTPSNKVTEKGKYVELRCDPISGHTALYWYRQSLGQGPEFLIYFQGTGAADDSGLPNDRFFAVRPEGSVSTLKIQRTERGDSAVYLCASSFSHNSPLHFGNGTRLTVT.

The CDR3 region has the DNA TGTGCCAGCAGCTTACGGTACTGGGAGACCCAGTACTTC. It is translated as CASSLRYWETQYF. This sequence joins TRBV11-1 and TRBJ2-5, with D unresolved. Per germline, CDR1 SGHAT and CDR2 FQDESV (reference sequence). V was shortened by 2 bases and J by 5 bases, with 9 bases between the two germline ends. The CDR3 is 13 amino acids.

The rearrangement joins TRBV15 to TRBJ2-5; no firm D call. Germline loops: CDR1 LNHNV, CDR2 YYDKDF (reference sequence). CDR3 length: 12 amino acids. Trimming stripped 4 bases from V and 7 bases from J, with 10 bases between. CDR3 residues: CATSKPDTTQYF. CDR3 in DNA: TGTGCCACCAGCAAGCCCGACACGACCCAGTACTTC.

This chain connects TRBV27 to TRBJ1-6; maybe TRBD1 (6 bases). Germline CDR1 reads MNHEY; CDR2 reads SMNVEV (reference sequence). Trimming cost V 7 bases and J 2 bases, with 9 bases left between them. The CDR3 is 14 amino acids. In DNA, the CDR3 is TGTGCCAGCAAGAGGGACACCTATAATTCACCCCTCCACTTT. Translated, it gives CASKRDTYNSPLHF.

V and J are TRBV6-6 and TRBJ2-1; 8 bases are shared with TRBD2. Unmatched junction bases numbered 7, after V lost 2 bases and J lost 7 bases. The CDR3 length is 15 residues. Germline-derived CDR1 and CDR2 are MNHNY and SVGAGI (reference sequence). CDR3 DNA: TGTGCCAGCAGTTACCTTAGCGGGATAAGGAATGAGCAGTTCTTC. This codes for CASSYLSGIRNEQFF.

The count of this clone is one. V is TRBV7-2 and J is TRBJ2-2; no clear D gene. The CDR3 consists of 17 residues. V lost 3 bases, J lost 6 bases, and 20 bases lay in between. CDR1 is SGHTA and CDR2 is FQGNSA in the germline V gene. The CDR3 loop is CASSFRVTSLFAGELFF. The CDR3 nucleotides are TGTGCCAGCAGCTTTCGGGTGACTTCACTTTTTGCCGGGGAGCTGTTTTTT.

The V and J genes are TRBV11-2 and TRBJ2-7, with 10 bases that match TRBD1. The CDR3 is 17 amino acids. V was pared by 0 bases and J by 3 bases, with 8 bases of the junction left unmatched. Germline values: CDR1 SGHAT, CDR2 FQNNGV. CDR3 sequence reads: CASSLEGGRDRGYEQYF. CDR3 in DNA: TGTGCCAGCAGCTTAGAAGGGGGCAGGGACAGGGGCTACGAGCAGTACTTC.

This clone was recorded once. The chain couples TRBV6-2 or TRBV6-3 to TRBJ2-5, with 7 bases aligning to TRBD1. CDR1 is MNHEY, CDR2 SVGEGT, per germline. V was clipped by 6 bases and J by 0 bases; unmatched bases: 10. This CDR3 spans 16 amino acids. This CDR3 reads CASSRTGNRYQETQYF. Written as DNA, the CDR3 is TGTGCCAGCAGCCGGACAGGTAACCGTTACCAAGAGACCCAGTACTTC.

The chain combines TRBV6-2 or TRBV6-3 with TRBJ2-5; no clear D. The CDR3 spans 13 residues. Germline loops: CDR1 MNHEY, CDR2 SVGEGT. V lost 5 bases and J 3 bases, leaving 10 bases between the germline ends. The DNA for the CDR3 is TGTGCCAGCAGTCGAAAGCTAAAAGAGACCCAGTACTTC. It encodes CASSRKLKETQYF.

The chain employs TRBV30 and TRBJ1-6; 7 bases are a match to TRBD1. The CDR3 runs to 16 residues. Germline trimming cut 1 base from V and 7 bases from J; bases unmatched to any gene: 10. Per the germline V gene, CDR1 is GTSNPN and CDR2 is SVGIG (reference sequence). The CDR3 region is CAWSGRKGAENSPLHF. The DNA for the CDR3 is TGTGCCTGGAGTGGTCGTAAGGGGGCGGAGAATTCACCCCTCCACTTT.

The chain employs TRBV29-1 and TRBJ1-5; 7 positions match TRBD1. CDR1 is SQVTM, CDR2 ANQGSEA, per germline. The CDR3 contains 13 residues. The V gene end was trimmed by 5 bases and the J gene end by 3 bases; junction bases not matched to a gene: 4. This chain's CDR3 is CSVRTGDNQPQHF. The DNA for the CDR3 is TGCAGCGTTAGGACAGGCGACAATCAGCCCCAGCATTTT.

The chain has TRBV6-5 and TRBJ1-2, with a tentative D call TRBD1 (6 bases). Deletions cut 8 bases from V and 8 bases from J, with 21 bases between. The CDR3 is 14 amino acids. Germline values: CDR1 MNHEY, CDR2 SVGAGI. The DNA of the CDR3 is TGTGCCAGCGAAGTCCCTACAGGGAGGGAAGGCTACACCTTC. The encoded protein is CASEVPTGREGYTF.

V and J are TRBV30 and TRBJ1-1; 7 positions match TRBD1. The germline V gene encodes CDR1 GTSNPN and CDR2 SVGIG (reference sequence). This CDR3 is built from 15 residues. After removal of 0 bases from V and 3 bases from J, the junction contained 7 bases not matched to a gene. Here the CDR3 DNA reads TGTGCCTGGAGTGTAGGGGGCGGGGTGGACACTGAAGCTTTCTTT. It translates to CAWSVGGGVDTEAFF.

The chain recombines TRBV6-4 with TRBJ2-3; TRBD2 might be the D (6 bases). Trimming removed 0 bases at V and 1 base at J, with 11 bases between. Germline lookup yields CDR1 MRHNA and CDR2 SNTAGT. The CDR3 extends over 16 amino acids. CDR3 sequence (DNA): TGTGCCAGCAGTGACTCCGGCGGGATGGGCACAGATACGCAGTATTTT. Protein product: CASSDSGGMGTDTQYF.

This sequence joins TRBV5-1 and TRBJ2-5, with D perhaps being TRBD1 or TRBD2 (5 bases each). The CDR3 spans 17 residues. Germline V gene sequence: CDR1 SGHRS, CDR2 YFSETQ. V dropped 4 bases and J dropped 0 bases, with 19 bases sitting between them. CDR3: CASSPTGTDANQETQYF. In DNA form, the CDR3 reads TGCGCCAGCAGCCCCACCGGGACGGATGCTAACCAAGAGACCCAGTACTTC.

This chain connects TRBV2 to TRBJ1-2; TRBD1 agrees at 7 bases. The V gene's germline CDR1 is SNHLY and CDR2 FYNNEI. The ends lost 7 bases at V and 8 bases at J; junction bases unmatched: 13. The length of the CDR3 is 14 residues. This CDR3 is CASTKTGAARGYTF. The CDR3 DNA reads TGTGCCAGCACCAAAACAGGGGCCGCCAGAGGCTACACCTTC.

The chain recombines TRBV5-1 with TRBJ1-1; D possibly corresponds to TRBD1 (6 bases). This CDR3 has 15 amino acids. V lost 3 bases and J 1 base, leaving 13 bases between the germline ends. The germline gives CDR1 SGHRS, CDR2 YFSETQ. CDR3: CASSSEDSPNTEAFF. The CDR3 nucleotides are TGCGCCAGCAGCTCAGAGGACAGCCCGAACACTGAAGCTTTCTTT.